This T cell receptor (beta chain) was recovered during a study of CD8+ T cells in alopecia areata listed by TCRdb under 2018. Turning to the overall study: In both human patients and the C3H/HeJ mouse model, the study applied high-throughput TCRbeta sequencing to look at T cell clonal expansion in alopecia areata. In humans, TCRbeta sequencing was performed on scalp tissue and on sorted CD4+ and CD8+ peripheral blood T cells from healthy controls and from patients with patchy or totalis/universalis alopecia areata. Clonality in the scalp was compared among normal scalp (n=4), patchy alopecia areata scalp (n=8), and alopecia totalis/universalis scalp (n=8). RNA came from the PAXgene miRNA kit for fixed scalp, the miRNeasy kit for PBMCs, and the RNeasy kit for mouse skin. TCRbeta CDR3 regions were amplified by immunoSEQ multiplex PCR with 35 Vbeta forward and 13 Jbeta reverse primers.

Libraries were constructed by the immunoSEQ multiplex PCR assay. RNA was extracted from all samples and reverse transcribed into cDNA, which served as template for TCR sequencing. First-strand cDNA was synthesized using SuperScript III with a 2:1 mix of oligo-dT and random hexamers. A synthetic immune receptor repertoire was used to gauge amplification bias, and whatever bias remained was removed computationally. Under the source paper's analysis protocol: Raw reads were preprocessed to remove errors, and CDR3 was defined according to IMGT conventions as the region from the conserved cysteine to phenylalanine. Clonality was calculated as 1 minus Shannon entropy normalized by log2 of the number of productive unique TCRs. CD4 or CD8 identity of scalp clones was inferred by cross-referencing scalp TCRbeta sequences with sorted blood CD4 and CD8 repertoires. Drawn from immuneACCESS, this table holds only the in-frame rearrangements with V and J called that TCRdb kept. Clones are partly lost; checked studies trace under half to an unresolved V gene and leave the rest unexplained. That table furnishes V, J and clone size, whereas the DNA furnished D and trimming. The table for this sample lists 100,000 to 150,000 clones; about 46% of them were counted only once. More than 9% of the sample lies in the top ten.

Lesional scalp punch biopsies and peripheral blood were collected from alopecia areata patients. PBMCs were isolated by density centrifugation and stained for CD3, CD4 and CD8, after which CD4+ and CD8+ T cells were sorted on a FACSAria. Alopecia areata patients who were not treated were recruited through a multicenter biomarker study. Blood CD8+ T cells from about five biomarker-study patients were further sorted into NKG2D-low and NKG2D-high fractions. Overall results and qualifications from the work: Compared with mice, TCR sequences shared between patients were less clear, possibly partly because of HLA diversity across the patient population. Resident alphabeta T cells in normal human skin are also sequenced, complicating scalp TCR repertoire analysis, unlike mouse skin dominated by gammadelta T cells. Compared with normal scalp, lesional scalp had higher clonality and more expanded CD8+ clones, particularly in alopecia totalis/universalis, a pattern that suggests antigenic drive.

A note on this clone: Its cognate antigen has yet to be identified. Base-call qualities are not available, and no considerably larger clone is one nucleotide away.

Deletion took 5 bases off V and 4 bases off J, with a span of 14 bases between the germline ends. CDR1 and CDR2, per the germline V gene, are SGHVS and FQNEAQ. Reading from cysteine to phenylalanine, the CDR3 counts 14 amino acids. Just CDR3 DNA is preserved here, 42 bases in frame from base 1. The source of this sequence is a human donor with alopecia areata. The sequencing sample was made of NKG2D-low CD8+ T cells sorted from blood. Taken with the paper, the label for cell subset or site translates to: sorted CD8+ NKG2D-low blood T cells. The V and J segments used are TRBV7-8 and TRBJ2-5, with TRBD2 as a weak D call on 6 bases. The bases read TGTGCCAGCAGCCCCCTGGGGGGAATAGAGACCCAGTACTTC. The encoded protein is CASSPLGGIETQYF.